These 26 T cell receptor beta chains share one sample of origin, sequenced in a study of T cells in Graves' hyperthyroidism and ophthalmopathy. RNA transcripts yielded amplified TCR beta CDR3 regions. First-round RT-PCR of the TCR CDR3 relied on the HTBI primer set. TCRdb re-derived calls from the multiplex PCR reads in MiXCR, one entry per CDR3 protein. The data contain roughly 700,000 distinct CDR3 sequences, 35% of them singletons. The sample taken for sequencing was blood. The receptors were gathered from a woman aged 40 to 50 with Graves' hyperthyroidism.

This clonotype was seen more than once but under ten times. V and J are TRBV20-1 and TRBJ2-7; D is perhaps TRBD2 (5 bases). Germline-derived CDR1 and CDR2 are DFQATT and SNEGSKA (reference sequence). Trimming removed 6 bases at V and 3 bases at J, with 12 bases between. The CDR3 extends over 12 amino acids. The CDR3 spells CSARGPIYEQYF. The CDR3 region has the DNA TGCAGTGCCCGCGGGCCGATCTACGAGCAGTACTTC.

The chain links TRBV4-2 to TRBJ2-7; the match to TRBD1 covers 9 bases. The germline gives CDR1 LGHNA, CDR2 YNFKEQ. Trimming took 0 bases from V and 3 from J; bases not matched to a gene: 3. This CDR3 comprises 15 residues. CDR3 bases: TGTGCCAGCAGCCAAGATGAGACAGGGGGCTACGAGCAGTACTTC. Amino acid sequence: CASSQDETGGYEQYF.

This clonotype was seen only a few times. The V gene is TRBV12-3 or TRBV12-4, the J gene TRBJ2-5; 9 nucleotides align to TRBD2. V lost 6 bases to trimming and J lost 5 bases; unmatched junction nucleotides: 16. The CDR3 is 17 residues long. CDR3 amino acids: CASSPRLAVGSGETQYF. DNA of the CDR3: TGTGCCAGCAGCCCTAGACTAGCGGTCGGCTCGGGGGAGACCCAGTACTTC.

The sample holds many counts of this clonotype. V gene TRBV14 combines with J gene TRBJ1-1; 9 bases are a match to TRBD1. Germline-derived CDR1 and CDR2 are SGHDN and FVKESK. V dropped 3 bases and J dropped 4; count of bases not matched to a gene: 0. The CDR3 loop spans 13 amino acids. CDR3 loop: CASSQTGGTEAFF. As DNA, the CDR3 is TGTGCCAGCAGCCAGACAGGGGGCACTGAAGCTTTCTTT.

The V gene is TRBV2, the J gene TRBJ1-2; 7 bases map to TRBD1. Trimming at V came to 8 bases and at J to 8 bases, leaving 14 bases not matched to a gene. The CDR3 loop spans 14 amino acids. The germline gives CDR1 SNHLY, CDR2 FYNNEI. The CDR3 bases are TGTGCCAGCTCACCGGACAGGTCGATGGGCGGCTACACCTTC. It encodes CASSPDRSMGGYTF.

The chain employs TRBV5-4 and TRBJ2-2; possibly TRBD1 or TRBD2 for D (5 bases each). V was cut by 6 bases and J by 4 bases, with 13 bases left in between. CDR1 is SGHNT, CDR2 YYREEE, per germline (reference sequence). This CDR3 has 14 amino acids. The CDR3 loop is CASTSWGSTGELFF. As DNA, the CDR3 is TGTGCCAGCACTTCGTGGGGGAGCACCGGGGAGCTGTTTTTT.

The chain has TRBV6-5 and TRBJ2-2, with D possibly matching TRBD1 (6 bases). The CDR3 has 17 amino acids. Germline assignment: CDR1 MNHEY and CDR2 SVGAGI. With 4 bases removed from V and 3 bases from J, the gap between germline ends came to 18 bases. CDR3 coding DNA: TGTGCCAGCAGTTTTTTCTTCGGGACAAGAGACACCGGGGAGCTGTTTTTT. Translated: CASSFFFGTRDTGELFF.

This clonotype was seen many times. V is TRBV7-2 and J is TRBJ2-7; 8 positions agree with TRBD2. CDR1 and CDR2 (germline): SGHTA, FQGNSA. The V segment lost 1 base and the J segment 5 bases; nucleotides outside the gene matches: 7. The CDR3 is 15 residues long. CDR3 sequence reads: CASSLVSGKVDEQYF. CDR3 bases: TGTGCCAGCAGCTTAGTTAGCGGGAAAGTCGACGAGCAGTACTTC.

The chain uses TRBV10-3 and TRBJ2-2; TRBD1 matches at 9 bases. This CDR3 comprises 14 residues. Germline lookup yields CDR1 ENHRY and CDR2 SYGVKD. V was clipped by 11 bases and J by 3 bases; unmatched bases: 7. The CDR3 nucleotides are TGTGCCTGGAGGGGGACAGGGTACACCGGGGAGCTGTTTTTT. This gives the protein CAWRGTGYTGELFF.

This clonotype came up a few times. CDR3: CASSIRAKAAFF. Written as DNA, the CDR3 is TGTGCCAGTAGTATAAGGGCCAAGGCAGCTTTCTTT. V gene TRBV19 combines with J gene TRBJ1-1; the D is unclear. The CDR3 runs 12 residues. From germline, CDR1 is LNHDA and CDR2 SQIVND (reference sequence). V lost 2 bases and J 10 bases, leaving 11 bases between the germline ends.

This clonotype was recorded many times. The V call is TRBV20-1, the J call TRBJ2-7, with 8 bases aligning to TRBD1. Germline-derived CDR1 and CDR2 are DFQATT and SNEGSKA (reference sequence). The CDR3 spans 13 residues. Trimming removed 4 bases from V and 5 bases from J; junction bases left unmatched: 7. CDR3 protein: CSATDRENHEQYF. CDR3 in DNA: TGCAGTGCTACGGACAGGGAGAACCACGAGCAGTACTTC.

This clonotype was detected many times. This chain uses TRBV20-1 with TRBJ2-5; no firm D call. V was pared by 2 bases and J by 5 bases, with 15 bases between. The CDR3 contains 14 residues. The germline V gene encodes CDR1 DFQATT and CDR2 SNEGSKA (reference sequence). This CDR3 reads CSARRYVPGETQYF. The CDR3 DNA reads TGCAGTGCTAGACGATACGTGCCTGGTGAGACCCAGTACTTC.

J is TRBJ1-5 and V is TRBV7-8; a possible D gene is TRBD1 (6 bases). This CDR3 is 17 amino acids long. Germline lookup yields CDR1 SGHVS and CDR2 FQNEAQ. V was shortened by 2 bases and J by 4 bases, with 18 bases between the two germline ends. CDR3 coding DNA: TGTGCCAGCAGCTTAAACCCCTGGGGGCAAACGAATCAGCCCCAGCATTTT. The encoded protein is CASSLNPWGQTNQPQHF.

V and J are TRBV25-1 and TRBJ1-2, with a possible D match to TRBD1 (6 bases). CDR3 length: 13 amino acids. The V and J ends lost 10 bases and 4 bases respectively, with 16 bases between them. Germline CDR1 MGHDK, CDR2 SYGVNS. CDR3 sequence (DNA): TGTGCCACCAACTCCTCAGGGGCCTATGGCTACACCTTC. Translated, it gives CATNSSGAYGYTF.

Notes on this clonotype: Sequence at one end of the junction differs from germline and may be a read error. The chain has TRBV10-3 and TRBJ1-1; tentatively, D is TRBD1 (5 bases). Germline CDR1 is ENHRY and CDR2 is SYGVKD. CDR3 length equals 17 residues. The CDR3 region is CASSYVLGGDRNTEAFF. The CDR3 DNA is TGTGCCAGCAGTTACGTCCTTGGGGGGGACCGGAACACTGAAGCTTTCTTT.

There are many counts of this clonotype. This rearrangement joins TRBV29-1 to TRBJ1-1; D not resolved. Germline loops: CDR1 SQVTM, CDR2 ANQGSEA. The CDR3 consists of 13 residues. The V gene lost 3 bases and the J gene lost 0 bases, with 8 bases spanning the gap. The CDR3 DNA reads TGCAGCGTTGAGGGCGTTATGAACACTGAAGCTTTCTTT. It codes for CSVEGVMNTEAFF. Full variable domain (missing parts from reference TRBV29-1 and TRBJ1-1): SAVISQKPSRDICQRGTSLTIQCQVDSQVTMMFWYRQQPGQSLTLIATANQGSEATYESGFVIDKFPISRPNLTFSTLTVSNMSPEDSSIYLCSVEGVMNTEAFFGQGTRLTVV.

V and J are TRBV7-8 and TRBJ1-1; no reliable D call. Deletions cut 4 bases from V and 11 bases from J, with 17 bases between. Germline loops: CDR1 SGHVS, CDR2 FQNEAQ. CDR3 length: 13 residues. The CDR3 loop reads CASSSFRGLGAFF. The DNA of the CDR3 is TGTGCCAGCAGCTCCTTCCGGGGTCTTGGGGCTTTCTTT.

This clonotype was seen a handful of times. The chain has TRBV12-3 or TRBV12-4 and TRBJ1-5; D is uncertain. The CDR3 is made up of 16 amino acids. V lost 8 bases and J lost 7, with 24 bases in between. The CDR3 DNA follows: TGTGCCAGCTCACCACAGAGGCGGGGAACTAGGCAGCCCCAGCATTTT. Protein sequence: CASSPQRRGTRQPQHF.

Comments on this clonotype: A read error is likely, as this CDR3 ends without the conserved phenylalanine or tryptophan. The chain recombines TRBV7-7 with TRBJ2-5; no reliable D call. The CDR3 spans 13 residues. CDR1 and CDR2 (germline): SSHAT, FNYEAQ (reference sequence). CDR3 region: CASSSQYQETQYL. CDR3 nucleotides: TGTGCTAGCAGCTCCCAGTACCAAGAGACCCAGTACCTC.

Comment on this clonotype: This clone may be a read error of a much larger clone one base away. V and J are TRBV7-2 and TRBJ2-5; D possibly uses TRBD1 or TRBD2 (5 bases each). V was trimmed by 0 bases and J by 9 bases, leaving 17 bases between them. Germline values: CDR1 SGHTA, CDR2 FQGNSA. CDR3 length: 15 residues. For the CDR3, the DNA is TGTGCCAGCAGCTTAGCGGGGCTAGCTAGTGAGGCCCAGTACTTC. It specifies CASSLAGLASEAQYF.

The CDR3 spells CANTQGGPQHF. The CDR3 region has the DNA TGTGCCAACACCCAGGGGGGGCCCCAGCATTTT. The chain has TRBV10-3 and TRBJ1-5; 7 bases map to TRBD1. J was trimmed by 9 bases and V by 10 bases; bases with no gene match: 6. This CDR3 has 11 amino acids. CDR1 and CDR2 from the germline V gene are ENHRY and SYGVKD.

At least ten counts were recorded for this clonotype. The chain has TRBV2 and TRBJ2-5; D gene uncertain. V lost 2 bases and J lost 4, with 2 bases in between. The CDR3 is made up of 11 amino acids. Germline CDR1 is SNHLY and CDR2 is FYNNEI. CDR3 amino acids: CASSERETQYF. The DNA of the CDR3 is TGTGCCAGCAGTGAACGAGAGACCCAGTACTTC.

The V gene is TRBV10-3, the J gene TRBJ1-5; the D is unclear. The V gene lost 3 bases and the J gene lost 9 bases, with 9 bases spanning the gap. Germline CDR1 and CDR2: ENHRY and SYGVKD. The CDR3 covers 12 residues. In DNA, the CDR3 is TGTGCCATCAGTGACCGGAGTCGGCCCCAGCATTTT. Translating gives CAISDRSRPQHF.

A single count supports this clonotype. The rearrangement joins TRBV5-1 to TRBJ2-3; possibly TRBD2 for D (6 bases). Trimming pared 5 bases from V and 2 bases from J, leaving 12 bases between. Germline V CDR1 and CDR2: SGHRS, YFSETQ. This CDR3 region has 14 residues. CDR3 in amino acids: CASRSRRDTDTQYF. CDR3 in DNA: TGCGCCAGCAGATCCCGGCGGGACACAGATACGCAGTATTTT.

This chain joins TRBV6-5 and TRBJ1-5; D is perhaps TRBD1 (6 bases). Germline loops: CDR1 MNHEY, CDR2 SVGAGI. This CDR3 comprises 14 residues. V lost 2 bases and J 4 bases, leaving 9 bases between the germline ends. CDR3 sequence reads: CASSYQTGNQPQHF. The CDR3 DNA reads TGTGCCAGCAGTTACCAAACAGGGAATCAGCCCCAGCATTTT.

The J gene is TRBJ1-4, the V gene TRBV4-3; 10 nucleotides match TRBD1. Germline V gives CDR1 LGHNA, CDR2 YSLEER. V lost 2 bases, J lost 5 bases, and 2 bases stayed unmatched. The CDR3 has 15 amino acids. DNA of the CDR3: TGCGCCAGCAGCCAATCGGGACAGGGGAATGAAAAACTGTTTTTT. It yields the protein CASSQSGQGNEKLFF.